This is a list of T cell receptor beta chains from one sample in a study of T cells after yellow fever vaccination. Each CDR3 protein is one row after TCRdb ran MiXCR on the 5' RACE reads. The data contain 250,000 to 400,000 distinct CDR3 sequences, roughly 4.3% of them singletons. The specimen was PBMCs, collected 15 days after the yellow fever booster vaccination. These receptor sequences come from a man aged 18 to 35 who received the YFV17D yellow fever vaccine. Both conserved end residues are part of each CDR3. The D gene is left open where the match is weak. Some rows mark clone size as missing; the rest say once, few, many or name a class of expanded clone.

D gene: .
clone size: many
J gene: TRBJ2-2
V gene: TRBV15
CDR3 DNA: TGTGCCACCAGGGAGTCAGGAAGGAACACCGGGGAGCTGTTTTTT
CDR3 protein: CATRESGRNTGELFF

D gene: .
clone size: few
J gene: TRBJ2-1
V gene: TRBV20-1
CDR3 DNA: TGCAGTGCTAGAGATCCGGACAATAGGTATCTGTTCTTC
CDR3 protein: CSARDPDNRYLFF

D gene: .
clone size: few
J gene: TRBJ1-1
V gene: TRBV10-2
CDR3 DNA: TGCGCCAGCAGTGACGGGGCAATGAACACTGAAGCTTTCTTT
CDR3 protein: CASSDGAMNTEAFF

D gene: .
clone size: many
J gene: TRBJ2-5
V gene: TRBV3-1
CDR3 DNA: TGTGCCAGCAGCCTCGATGGTAGGAGGGAGACCCAGTACTTC
CDR3 protein: CASSLDGRRETQYF

D gene: .
clone size: few
J gene: TRBJ2-1
V gene: TRBV2
CDR3 DNA: TGTGCCAGCAGTGAAGAAGGTGAGCAGTTCTTC
CDR3 protein: CASSEEGEQFF

D gene: TRBD1
clone size: .
J gene: TRBJ2-5
V gene: TRBV5-1
CDR3 DNA: TGCGCCAGCAGGTGGACAGGTCAAGAGACCCAGTACTTC
CDR3 protein: CASRWTGQETQYF

D gene: TRBD1
clone size: .
J gene: TRBJ2-1
V gene: TRBV20-1
CDR3 DNA: TGCAGTGCTACCCCCGGGACAGGGCTAGAAAATGAGCAGTTCTTC
CDR3 protein: CSATPGTGLENEQFF

D gene: .
clone size: .
J gene: TRBJ1-5
V gene: TRBV2
CDR3 DNA: TGTGCCAGCAGTTCCAACAGGGAGGGGGGGTATAGCAATCAGCCCCAGCATTTT
CDR3 protein: CASSSNREGGYSNQPQHF

D gene: .
clone size: .
J gene: TRBJ1-2
V gene: TRBV29-1
CDR3 DNA: TGCAGCGTTGAAGATCGTGGGGCAACCTGGCGCTACACCTTC
CDR3 protein: CSVEDRGATWRYTF

D gene: TRBD1
clone size: many
J gene: TRBJ1-2
V gene: TRBV29-1
CDR3 DNA: TGCAGCGTCAGGGACAGAGCTAACTATGGCTACACCTTC
CDR3 protein: CSVRDRANYGYTF

D gene: .
clone size: .
J gene: TRBJ2-5
V gene: TRBV11-2
CDR3 DNA: TGTGCCAGCAGCCCAGGGGGGCGGCTTCAAGAGACCCAGTACTTC
CDR3 protein: CASSPGGRLQETQYF

D gene: .
clone size: many
J gene: TRBJ2-3
V gene: TRBV29-1
CDR3 DNA: TGCAGCGGGTTGCAGGGAACAGATACGCAGTATTTT
CDR3 protein: CSGLQGTDTQYF

D gene: TRBD2
clone size: .
J gene: TRBJ2-3
V gene: TRBV5-1
CDR3 DNA: TGCGCCAGCAGCTTGCTAGCGGGGGGTTTCCCAGATACGCAGTATTTT
CDR3 protein: CASSLLAGGFPDTQYF

D gene: TRBD2
clone size: many
J gene: TRBJ2-5
V gene: TRBV20-1
CDR3 DNA: TGCAGTGCCCCCCGAAGTATGGGACTAGCCGCCGCTGTTCAAGAGACCCAGTACTTC
CDR3 protein: CSAPRSMGLAAAVQETQYF

D gene: .
clone size: .
J gene: TRBJ2-7
V gene: TRBV19
CDR3 DNA: TGTGCCAGTAGTATCTCTTTGTGGGGTGTGGGAAATTACTACGAGCAGTACTTC
CDR3 protein: CASSISLWGVGNYYEQYF

D gene: TRBD1
clone size: many
J gene: TRBJ2-4
V gene: TRBV7-6
CDR3 DNA: TGTGCCAGCAGCTTAGGACAGGGCTTAGCCAAAAACATTCAGTACTTC
CDR3 protein: CASSLGQGLAKNIQYF

D gene: .
clone size: .
J gene: TRBJ1-2
V gene: TRBV27
CDR3 DNA: TGTGCCAGCAGTTTATTCGCGTCAGCTAACTATGGCTACACCTTC
CDR3 protein: CASSLFASANYGYTF

D gene: .
clone size: .
J gene: TRBJ2-1
V gene: TRBV11-3
CDR3 DNA: TGTGCCAGCAGCTTAGATGGTATTCGGGGGAATGAGCAGTTCTTC
CDR3 protein: CASSLDGIRGNEQFF

D gene: .
clone size: .
J gene: TRBJ2-5
V gene: TRBV15
CDR3 DNA: TGTGCCACCAGACGGGGAGAGACCCAGTACTTC
CDR3 protein: CATRRGETQYF

D gene: .
clone size: many
J gene: TRBJ2-3
V gene: TRBV7-2
CDR3 DNA: TGTGCCAGCATGCCGGCCGGGCATACGCAGTATTTT
CDR3 protein: CASMPAGHTQYF

D gene: .
clone size: many
J gene: TRBJ2-5
V gene: TRBV5-1
CDR3 DNA: TGCGCCAGCAGCTCGGCAGGGGAGGGAGAGACCCAGTACTTC
CDR3 protein: CASSSAGEGETQYF

D gene: .
clone size: few
J gene: TRBJ2-1
V gene: TRBV4-3
CDR3 DNA: TGCGCCAGCAGCCATGAATTTGGACGTTACAATGAGCAGTTCTTC
CDR3 protein: CASSHEFGRYNEQFF